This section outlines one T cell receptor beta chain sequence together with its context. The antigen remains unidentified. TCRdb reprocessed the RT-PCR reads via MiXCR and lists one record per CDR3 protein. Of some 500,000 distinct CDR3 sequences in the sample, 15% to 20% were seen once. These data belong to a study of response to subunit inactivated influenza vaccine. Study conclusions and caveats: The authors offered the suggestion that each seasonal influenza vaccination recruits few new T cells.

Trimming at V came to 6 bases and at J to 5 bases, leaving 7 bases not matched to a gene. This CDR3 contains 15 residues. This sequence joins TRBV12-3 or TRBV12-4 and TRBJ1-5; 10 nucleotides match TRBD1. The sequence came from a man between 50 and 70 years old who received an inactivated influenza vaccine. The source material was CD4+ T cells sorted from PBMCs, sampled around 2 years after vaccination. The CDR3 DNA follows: TGTGCCAGCAGGAAGACAGGGGGCGCGGATCAGCCCCAGCATTTT. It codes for CASRKTGGADQPQHF.